The 27 T cell receptor beta chains in this list originate from one sample, sequenced in a study of blood T cell repertoires in COVID-19. Data came from immunoSEQ multiplex PCR; TCRdb stores just in-frame clones and leaves some out. This sample has over 75,000 clones, with about 79% found just once. Sequencing was performed on peripheral blood. The receptors shown here come from a human donor in a cohort sampled during active COVID-19.

V is TRBV11-2 and J is TRBJ2-1, with a possible D match to TRBD2 (5 bases). Germline V gives CDR1 SGHAT, CDR2 FQNNGV. The ends were cut back, 5 bases at V and 9 bases at J, with 11 bases in the middle. This CDR3 region has 12 residues. The CDR3 DNA sequence: TGTGCCAGCAGCCTCCCCGGGGTTGAGCAGTTCTTC. Amino acid sequence: CASSLPGVEQFF.

The chain employs TRBV15 and TRBJ2-5; 8 nucleotides align to TRBD1. The trim removed 5 bases at V and 0 bases at J, leaving 5 bases unmatched. Germline V gene data show CDR1 as LNHNV and CDR2 as YYDKDF (reference sequence). The CDR3 contains 15 residues. DNA for the CDR3: TGTGCCACCAGCCGGGACAGGACTTACCAAGAGACCCAGTACTTC. Protein: CATSRDRTYQETQYF.

This chain links TRBV6-6 with TRBJ1-6; no firm D call. CDR1 MNHNY and CDR2 SVGAGI come from the germline V gene (reference sequence). This CDR3 is built from 14 residues. The V end lost 2 bases, the J end lost 10 bases, and 12 bases lay between the germline ends. The CDR3 protein is CASSYPWEESPLHF. As DNA, the CDR3 is TGTGCCAGCAGTTACCCTTGGGAGGAATCACCCCTCCACTTT.

The chain joins TRBV7-2 to TRBJ2-4; D is perhaps TRBD2 (6 bases). The germline CDR1 and CDR2 sequences are SGHTA and FQGNSA. The V end was cut by 4 bases, the J end by 5 bases, with 15 bases between. The CDR3 is made up of 15 amino acids. The CDR3 protein is CASSWTPSAQNIQYF. The CDR3 coding sequence is TGTGCCAGCAGCTGGACACCTAGCGCGCAAAACATTCAGTACTTC.

This rearrangement joins TRBV27 to TRBJ2-1; possibly TRBD2 for D (6 bases). The CDR3 length is 16 residues. The V gene's germline CDR1 is MNHEY and CDR2 SMNVEV (reference sequence). Trimming took 5 bases from V and 1 from J, leaving 15 bases between them. The CDR3 sequence: CASSPRAGTSYNEQFF. DNA of the CDR3: TGTGCCAGCAGTCCCCGTGCGGGAACTTCCTACAATGAGCAGTTCTTC.

This sequence joins TRBV29-1 and TRBJ2-1; D uncertain. Germline CDR1 and CDR2: SQVTM and ANQGSEA. CDR3 length equals 11 residues. V lost 4 bases and J lost 5, with 6 bases in between. CDR3 region: CSVGHDNEQFF. DNA for the CDR3: TGCAGCGTTGGACACGACAATGAGCAGTTCTTC.

The chain recombines TRBV29-1 with TRBJ1-1, with D hard to call. Trimming took off 6 bases at V and 10 bases at J, with 12 bases between the two ends. CDR1 and CDR2 from the germline V gene are SQVTM and ANQGSEA. The CDR3 covers 10 residues. The CDR3 reads CSVLREAAFF. CDR3 nucleotide sequence: TGCAGCGTCCTCCGGGAGGCAGCTTTCTTT.

J is TRBJ2-2 and V is TRBV5-1, with TRBD1 matching 9 bases. J lost 3 bases, V lost 3 bases, and 6 bases had no gene match. Germline values: CDR1 SGHRS, CDR2 YFSETQ. CDR3 length equals 16 residues. This CDR3 is CASSYLGQGYTGELFF. In nucleotides, the CDR3 is TGCGCCAGCAGCTATCTCGGACAGGGGTACACCGGGGAGCTGTTTTTT.

This chain links TRBV4-1 with TRBJ2-2; 11 bases agree with TRBD1. J was trimmed by 4 bases and V by 4 bases; bases with no gene match: 8. The germline V gene has CDR1 MGHRA and CDR2 YSYEKL. CDR3 length equals 17 residues. The DNA for the CDR3 is TGCGCCAGCAGCCGAGGGGACAGGGGGTTTATCACCGGGGAGCTGTTTTTT. Protein: CASSRGDRGFITGELFF.

This clone was recorded once. This chain uses TRBV6-5 with TRBJ1-4, with TRBD1 matching 7 bases. J lost 8 bases, V lost 5 bases, and 11 bases had no gene match. The germline V gene has CDR1 MNHEY and CDR2 SVGAGI. The CDR3 extends over 15 amino acids. CDR3 region: CASSPWKGAEEKLFF. The CDR3 nucleotides read TGTGCCAGCAGTCCCTGGAAGGGGGCAGAAGAAAAACTGTTTTTT.

The DNA for the CDR3 is TGTGCCAGTAGTATGTTTGGGACAGGGCCCCTAACCTACGAGCAGTACTTC. This gives the protein CASSMFGTGPLTYEQYF. The chain is built from TRBV19 and TRBJ2-7, with TRBD1 matching over 9 bases. This CDR3 has 17 residues. V dropped 3 bases and J dropped 2; count of bases not matched to a gene: 11. Germline CDR1 and CDR2: LNHDA and SQIVND (reference sequence).

V is TRBV5-1 and J is TRBJ2-7; weak D call: TRBD2 (7 bases). The CDR3 runs to 13 residues. CDR1 SGHRS and CDR2 YFSETQ come from the germline V gene. Deletions cut 4 bases from V and 7 bases from J, with 15 bases between. The CDR3 here is CASSPDGGPEQYV. In nucleotides, the CDR3 is TGCGCCAGCAGCCCGGACGGGGGGCCGGAGCAGTACGTC.

The chain couples TRBV27 to TRBJ1-1; 7 bases are shared with TRBD1. The ends lost 5 bases at V and 5 bases at J; junction bases unmatched: 8. Germline-derived CDR1 and CDR2 are MNHEY and SMNVEV (reference sequence). The CDR3 consists of 14 residues. The CDR3 region is CASSPGGLLTEAFF. The DNA for the CDR3 is TGTGCCAGCAGTCCAGGGGGACTTCTAACTGAAGCTTTCTTT.

The chain recombines TRBV18 with TRBJ2-7, with D possibly matching TRBD2 (6 bases). The CDR3 covers 13 residues. The V and J ends lost 3 bases and 5 bases respectively, with 11 bases between them. Germline V CDR1 and CDR2: KGHSH, LQKENI. CDR3 coding DNA: TGTGCCAGCTCACCTCGGGAGAGCCACGAGCAGTACGTC. This codes for CASSPRESHEQYV.

The J gene is TRBJ2-1, the V gene TRBV6-5; a possible D gene is TRBD1 (5 bases). With 0 bases removed from V and 2 bases from J, the gap between germline ends came to 8 bases. Germline CDR1 and CDR2: MNHEY and SVGAGI. The CDR3 spans 15 residues. The CDR3 region has the DNA TGTGCCAGCAGTTACTCGGCGGACACCTACAATGAGCAGTTCTTC. This translates into CASSYSADTYNEQFF.

This chain uses TRBV6-5 with TRBJ1-2, with 8 bases that match TRBD1. There are 12 residues in the CDR3. The ends lost 6 bases at V and 7 bases at J; junction bases unmatched: 4. The germline CDR1 and CDR2 sequences are MNHEY and SVGAGI. The CDR3 loop reads CASSPDRGGYTF. CDR3 in DNA: TGTGCCAGCAGCCCCGACAGGGGTGGCTACACCTTC.

This clone appeared many times. The V gene is TRBV7-9, the J gene TRBJ1-1, with TRBD1 as a possible D gene (6 bases). The V gene lost 6 bases and the J gene lost 4 bases, with 12 bases spanning the gap. The CDR3 length is 13 residues. Germline assignment: CDR1 SEHNR and CDR2 FQNEAQ (reference sequence). The CDR3 here is CASRDTGTTEAFF. CDR3 in DNA: TGTGCCAGCAGAGACACAGGGACCACTGAAGCTTTCTTT.

The genes are TRBV28 and TRBJ2-1, with 15 bases that match TRBD2. The junction had 5 bases not matched to a gene; V was cut back by 5 bases and J by 0 bases. The CDR3 is made up of 18 amino acids. CDR1 is MDHEN, CDR2 SYDVKM, per germline. CDR3 sequence: CASSPRTSGRASYNEQFF. In DNA form, the CDR3 reads TGTGCCAGCAGTCCGAGGACTAGCGGGAGGGCCTCCTACAATGAGCAGTTCTTC.

This clone appeared a single time. The gene calls are TRBV18 and TRBJ2-4, with D unresolved. The ends were cut back, 5 bases at V and 2 bases at J, with 10 bases in the middle. Per the germline V gene, CDR1 is KGHSH and CDR2 is LQKENI. The CDR3 length is 14 residues. The DNA for the CDR3 is TGTGCCAGCTCAGAAGTAGTGACCAAAAACATTCAGTACTTC. As protein: CASSEVVTKNIQYF. Complete variable domain (other parts from reference TRBV18 and TRBJ2-4): NAGVMQNPRHLVRRRGQEARLRCSPMKGHSHVYWYRQLPEEGLKFMVYLQKENIIDESGMPKERFSAEFPKEGPSILRIQQVVRGDSAAYFCASSEVVTKNIQYFGAGTRLSVL.

The V gene is TRBV19, the J gene TRBJ1-1; 10 bases align to TRBD1. From germline, CDR1 is LNHDA and CDR2 SQIVND (reference sequence). There are 13 residues in the CDR3. J gave up 6 bases and V 11 bases, and 9 bases lay outside the gene matches. CDR3 DNA sequence: TGTGCCGGCTTTGGGACAGGGGCGGCTGAAGCTTTCTTT. This translates into CAGFGTGAAEAFF.

The genes are TRBV7-9 and TRBJ2-1, with TRBD1 matching over 7 bases. This CDR3 has 14 residues. Looked up from germline, CDR1 is SEHNR and CDR2 is FQNEAQ (reference sequence). V trimming: 4 bases; J trimming: 10 bases; junction bases outside the gene matches: 10. The CDR3 is CASSSWDSLREQFF. The CDR3 coding sequence is TGTGCCAGCAGCTCCTGGGACAGTCTACGGGAGCAGTTCTTC.

In nucleotides, the CDR3 is TGTGCCAGCAGCACCCAACAGGGCACTCTCTCTGGAAACACCATATATTTT. This sequence encodes CASSTQQGTLSGNTIYF. The rearrangement links TRBV11-2 to TRBJ1-3; TRBD1 might be the D (6 bases). The germline V gene encodes CDR1 SGHAT and CDR2 FQNNGV. Trimming left V 5 bases short and J 0 bases short, with 17 bases between. The CDR3 sequence is 17 residues long.

This chain uses TRBV27 with TRBJ2-1, with D perhaps TRBD1 (7 bases). The CDR3 spans 13 residues. The germline CDR1 and CDR2 sequences are MNHEY and SMNVEV (reference sequence). Trimming cost V 7 bases and J 14 bases, with 21 bases left between them. The CDR3 DNA follows: TGTGCCAGCACCGAGCAGGGGGGTGACTTGGAGTTCTTC. Translated, it gives CASTEQGGDLEFF.

This clone was seen a handful of times. This chain connects TRBV9 to TRBJ2-2, with a possible D match to TRBD1 (5 bases). CDR3 size: 15 residues. V lost 0 bases, J lost 4 bases, and 10 bases lay in between. Germline CDR1 reads SGDLS; CDR2 reads YYNGEE. CDR3 nucleotide sequence: TGTGCCAGCAGCGTAGTGGCGCAGGGCACCGGGGAGCTGTTTTTT. Encoded protein: CASSVVAQGTGELFF.

The J gene is TRBJ2-4, the V gene TRBV18; D gene unclear. V dropped 6 bases and J dropped 0 bases, with 12 bases sitting between them. CDR3 length equals 15 residues. Looked up from germline, CDR1 is KGHSH and CDR2 is LQKENI. CDR3 nucleotides: TGTGCCAGCTCTTTAGAGATACTAGCCAAAAACATTCAGTACTTC. This codes for CASSLEILAKNIQYF.

CDR3: CAWSYLESDTQYF. The CDR3 DNA sequence: TGTGCCTGGAGCTACCTCGAGTCAGATACGCAGTATTTT. J is TRBJ2-3 and V is TRBV30, with D unresolved. This CDR3 contains 13 residues. CDR1 and CDR2 (germline): GTSNPN, SVGIG (reference sequence). V was clipped by 3 bases and J by 4 bases, with 11 bases between them.

The chain joins TRBV7-2 to TRBJ2-2; 7 nucleotides match TRBD2. The V segment lost 2 bases and the J segment 6 bases; nucleotides outside the gene matches: 9. CDR3 length: 16 amino acids. Germline V gene data show CDR1 as SGHTA and CDR2 as FQGNSA. In DNA, the CDR3 is TGTGCCAGCAGCTTAATCTCTGCGCGGGAGTCCGGGGAGCTGTTTTTT. Translation gives CASSLISARESGELFF.